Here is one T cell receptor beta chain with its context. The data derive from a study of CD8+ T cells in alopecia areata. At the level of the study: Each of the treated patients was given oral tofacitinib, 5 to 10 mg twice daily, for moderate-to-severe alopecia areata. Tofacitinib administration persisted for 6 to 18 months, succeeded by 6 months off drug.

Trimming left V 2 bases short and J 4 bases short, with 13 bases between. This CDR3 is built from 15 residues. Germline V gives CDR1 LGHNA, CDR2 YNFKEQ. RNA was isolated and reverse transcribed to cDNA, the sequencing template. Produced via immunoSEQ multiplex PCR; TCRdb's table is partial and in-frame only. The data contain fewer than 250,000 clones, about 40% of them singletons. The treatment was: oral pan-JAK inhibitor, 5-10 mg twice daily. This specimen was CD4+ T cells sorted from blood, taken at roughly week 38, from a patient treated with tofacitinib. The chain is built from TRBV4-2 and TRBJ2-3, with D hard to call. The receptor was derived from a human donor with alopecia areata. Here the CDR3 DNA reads TGTGCCAGCAGCCAACTGGGATTCGGTGCAGATACGCAGTATTTT. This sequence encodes CASSQLGFGADTQYF.